These T cell receptor beta chains were read from a single sample in a study of cytotoxic CD8 clonotypes in ibrutinib-treated CLL. Assay: immunoSEQ multiplex PCR; the TCRdb copy retains only in-frame clones and omits some. The sample shows tens of thousands of clones, 45% to 60% of them seen only once. Sequencing was performed on PBMCs, taken before ibrutinib treatment. These receptors were taken from a human donor with chronic lymphocytic leukemia. Each CDR3 is given with its conserved first and last residue. The D gene is left open where the match is weak. Only some rows state a clone size, as once, few, many or a class for expanded clones.

NA | TRBJ2-7 | TRBV5-1 | TRBD2 | CASSLGPREDGRSYEQYF | TGCGCCAGCAGCTTGGGGCCTCGGGAAGACGGGAGGAGTTACGAGCAGTACTTC
NA | TRBJ1-2 | TRBV9 | NA | CASSPDSNYGYTF | TGTGCCAGCAGCCCAGACAGTAACTATGGCTACACCTTC
NA | TRBJ2-5 | TRBV5-5 | TRBD2 | CASSSGLAGGQETQYF | TGTGCCAGCAGCTCGGGATTAGCGGGGGGGCAAGAGACCCAGTACTTC
NA | TRBJ2-4 | TRBV19 | NA | CASTGWGTKNIQYF | TGTGCCAGTACGGGATGGGGGACCAAAAACATTCAGTACTTC
NA | TRBJ1-3 | TRBV5-1 | TRBD1 | CASSWGQGNSGNTIYF | TGCGCCAGCAGCTGGGGACAGGGAAACTCTGGAAACACCATATATTTT
NA | TRBJ2-5 | TRBV7-7 | TRBD2 | CASSDTSDGGTQYF | TGTGCCAGCAGCGACACTAGCGACGGCGGGACCCAGTACTTC
NA | TRBJ2-7 | TRBV15 | NA | CATSRDPPITEQYF | TGTGCCACCAGCAGAGACCCTCCCATAACGGAGCAGTACTTC
NA | TRBJ1-2 | TRBV5-1 | NA | CASSLGRPGKNGYTF | TGCGCCAGCAGCTTGGGGCGCCCGGGTAAGAATGGCTACACCTTC
NA | TRBJ2-7 | TRBV7-3 | NA | CASSLGQNYEQYF | TGTGCCAGCAGCTTGGGGCAAAACTACGAGCAGTACTTC
once | TRBJ1-4 | TRBV4-1 | NA | CASSPGSKNEKLFF | TGCGCCAGCAGCCCCGGGTCGAAAAATGAAAAACTGTTTTTT
NA | TRBJ2-5 | TRBV7-8 | TRBD1 | CASSFAPPDRVRETQYF | TGTGCCAGCAGCTTTGCCCCGCCCGACAGGGTTAGGGAGACCCAGTACTTC
NA | TRBJ2-2 | TRBV5-1 | NA | CASSLGGQDANTGELFF | TGCGCCAGCAGCTTGGGGGGGCAGGACGCGAACACCGGGGAGCTGTTTTTT
NA | TRBJ1-3 | TRBV4-3 | NA | CASASDSGNTIYF | TGCGCCAGCGCTTCGGACTCTGGAAACACCATATATTTT
NA | TRBJ1-4 | TRBV6-6 | NA | CASTTLGSQGLFF | TGTGCCAGCACCACCCTAGGGAGTCAAGGGCTGTTTTTT
few | TRBJ1-2 | TRBV4-1 | NA | CASSQESDWGYTF | TGCGCCAGCAGCCAAGAGTCGGACTGGGGCTACACCTTC
few | TRBJ1-4 | TRBV5-1 | TRBD1 | CASSRGQGHEKLFF | TGCGCCAGCAGCCGGGGACAGGGTCACGAGAAACTGTTTTTT
NA | TRBJ2-7 | TRBV6-1 | TRBD2 | CASSEVAGGGEQYF | TGTGCCAGCAGTGAAGTAGCGGGGGGAGGCGAGCAGTACTTC
NA | TRBJ2-1 | TRBV4-2 | NA | CASSQGGYNEQFF | TGTGCCAGCAGCCAGGGGGGTTACAATGAGCAGTTCTTC
few | TRBJ2-1 | TRBV11-2 | NA | CASSPSRGGHYNEQFF | TGTGCCAGCAGCCCATCCAGGGGGGGACACTACAATGAGCAGTTCTTC
NA | TRBJ2-7 | TRBV7-2 | NA | CASSFRDTNYEQYF | TGTGCCAGCAGCTTCCGGGACACCAATTACGAGCAGTACTTC
NA | TRBJ1-4 | TRBV6-1 | NA | CASSEASGGDEKLFF | TGTGCCAGCAGTGAAGCGTCAGGAGGTGATGAAAAACTGTTTTTT
NA | TRBJ2-7 | TRBV19 | NA | CASSIGKPYEQYF | TGTGCCAGTAGTATAGGGAAGCCCTACGAGCAGTACTTC
NA | TRBJ2-3 | TRBV9 | NA | CASSAEKELVTPDTQYF | TGTGCCAGCAGCGCCGAAAAAGAACTAGTAACCCCAGATACGCAGTATTTT
NA | TRBJ1-5 | TRBV7-9 | TRBD1 | CASSLDGWTGNQPQHF | TGTGCCAGCAGCTTAGATGGATGGACAGGGAATCAGCCCCAGCATTTT
few | TRBJ2-7 | TRBV6-5 | NA | CASSSTYSAEQYF | TGTGCCAGCAGTTCCACCTACTCCGCCGAGCAGTACTTC
NA | TRBJ2-2 | TRBV10-3 | NA | CAISTSGHNTGELFF | TGTGCCATCAGTACCTCGGGACACAACACCGGGGAGCTGTTTTTT
NA | TRBJ2-5 | TRBV28 | NA | CASSRTALTQYF | TGTGCCAGCAGTAGGACGGCGCTGACCCAGTACTTC
NA | TRBJ2-5 | TRBV28 | TRBD1 | CASSHPQGGRVETQYF | TGTGCCAGCAGTCACCCCCAAGGGGGCCGGGTAGAGACCCAGTACTTC
NA | TRBJ2-1 | TRBV27 | NA | CASSLRDGRIPSNYQNEQFF | TGTGCCAGCAGTTTACGTGACGGGAGAATCCCGAGTAACTACCAGAATGAGCAGTTCTTC
few | TRBJ2-7 | TRBV5-1 | NA | CASSFRDSYEQYF | TGCGCCAGCAGCTTCCGGGACTCCTACGAGCAGTACTTC
few | TRBJ1-2 | TRBV5-1 | NA | CASSFGPPVSYGYTF | TGCGCCAGCAGTTTCGGACCCCCCGTAAGCTATGGCTACACCTTC
few | TRBJ2-7 | TRBV5-1 | NA | CASGRTDGGEQYF | TGCGCCAGCGGACGAACCGACGGCGGCGAGCAGTACTTC
NA | TRBJ2-5 | TRBV6-1 | TRBD1 | CASASRQGAGETQYF | TGTGCCAGCGCCTCTCGGCAGGGGGCGGGTGAGACCCAGTACTTC
once | TRBJ2-1 | TRBV18 | TRBD2 | CASSPPSGRRGEQFF | TGTGCCAGCTCACCACCTAGCGGGAGGCGTGGTGAGCAGTTCTTC
NA | TRBJ1-4 | TRBV18 | TRBD1 | CASSRTGINEKLFF | TGTGCCAGCTCACGGACAGGAATCAATGAAAAACTGTTTTTT
NA | TRBJ1-5 | TRBV6-1 | TRBD1 | CASSLGQYSNQPQHF | TGTGCCAGCAGCCTGGGACAGTATAGCAATCAGCCCCAGCATTTT
NA | TRBJ2-7 | TRBV7-8 | NA | CASSLGSGSSYEQYF | TGTGCCAGCAGCTTAGGGTCTGGGAGTTCCTACGAGCAGTACTTC
NA | TRBJ1-1 | TRBV5-1 | TRBD1 | CASSPLGQGGTEAFF | TGCGCCAGCAGCCCCCTTGGACAGGGCGGCACTGAAGCTTTCTTT
NA | TRBJ2-1 | TRBV4-1 | NA | CASRVVGDDEQFF | TGCGCCAGCAGAGTGGTGGGAGATGATGAGCAGTTCTTC
once | TRBJ2-5 | TRBV9 | NA | CASSVRGLEETQYF | TGTGCCAGCAGCGTAAGAGGGCTCGAAGAGACCCAGTACTTC
NA | TRBJ1-6 | TRBV7-2 | TRBD1 | CASSLAPRGTGGGGSPLHF | TGTGCCAGCAGCTTAGCCCCCAGAGGGACAGGGGGCGGTGGCTCACCCCTCCACTTT
NA | TRBJ2-1 | TRBV15 | NA | CATSKAPPGTYNEQFF | TGTGCCACCAGCAAGGCCCCTCCCGGGACCTACAATGAGCAGTTCTTC
once | TRBJ2-6 | TRBV5-4 | TRBD1 | CASSLAPDRVSGANVLTF | TGTGCCAGCAGCTTGGCGCCGGACAGGGTCTCTGGGGCCAACGTCCTGACTTTC